Below, 14 T cell receptor beta chains from the same sample are listed, as sequenced in a study of radiotherapy plus CTLA-4 blockade in lung cancer. Using immunoSEQ multiplex PCR, the repertoire was profiled, and TCRdb retains in-frame clones only, with some absent. The sample consists of 53,000 or so clones, around nine tenths of them appearing once. Sequencing used peripheral blood, obtained from a patient treated with radiotherapy plus ipilimumab. These receptors all stem from a human donor with non-small cell lung cancer that progressed on radiotherapy plus ipilimumab. Some clones in this sample may be carry-over from other donors' samples.

V usage is TRBV6-4 and J usage is TRBJ2-2; 10 nucleotides align to TRBD2. V lost 6 bases, J lost 4 bases, and 8 bases stayed unmatched. This CDR3 is 16 amino acids long. Germline V gives CDR1 MRHNA, CDR2 SNTAGT. In DNA form, the CDR3 reads TGTGCCAGCAGCTTTACTAGCGGGGTGCTCACCGGGGAGCTGTTTTTT. Translating it yields CASSFTSGVLTGELFF.

The gene calls are TRBV7-2 and TRBJ2-3, with D possibly TRBD1 on 8 matching bases. In germline, CDR1 is SGHTA, CDR2 FQGNSA. The CDR3 extends over 13 amino acids. Trimming removed 8 bases at V and 3 bases at J, with 12 bases between. DNA for the CDR3: TGTGCCAGCCACAGGGGGGGGACAGATACGCAGTATTTT. It codes for CASHRGGTDTQYF. The full variable domain, rest sourced from reference TRBV7-2 and TRBJ2-3, is GAGVSQSPSNKVTEKGKDVELRCDPISGHTALYWYRQSLGQGLEFLIYFQGNSAPDKSGLPSDRFSAERTGGSVSTLTIQRTQQEDSAVYLCASHRGGTDTQYFGPGTRLTVL.

The J gene is TRBJ2-4, the V gene TRBV6-1; D uncertain. The CDR3 is made up of 14 amino acids. Trimming pared 0 bases from V and 4 bases from J, leaving 7 bases between. CDR1 is MNHNS, CDR2 SASEGT, per germline. CDR3 protein: CASSEAWQKNIQYF. The CDR3 coding sequence is TGTGCCAGCAGTGAAGCGTGGCAGAAAAACATTCAGTACTTC.

The rearrangement links TRBV20-1 to TRBJ2-3; the D is unclear. Per germline, CDR1 DFQATT and CDR2 SNEGSKA (reference sequence). Between the trimmed V and J ends, which lost 6 bases and 6 bases, there was a span of 10 bases. The CDR3 loop spans 11 amino acids. The CDR3 nucleotides are TGCAGTGCCACAACCCTTGATACGCAGTATTTT. Its protein is CSATTLDTQYF.

This chain links TRBV20-1 with TRBJ1-1, with 8 positions matching TRBD1. CDR1 is DFQATT and CDR2 is SNEGSKA in the germline V gene (reference sequence). This CDR3 contains 11 residues. Losses at the gene ends were 4 bases for V and 6 bases for J; bases not matched to a gene: 1. CDR3 nucleotide sequence: TGCAGTGCTACAGGGGGCCCTGAAGCTTTCTTT. Translating it yields CSATGGPEAFF.

This clone has more than one count but fewer than ten. The junction shows a germline mismatch at one end, possibly a read error. Additional DNA sequences in this sample encode the identical CDR3. CDR3 sequence: CASSQAAGGTNGYTF. CDR3 bases: TGCGCCAGCAGCCAAGCGGCGGGGGGGACGAATGGCTACACCTTC. This chain uses TRBV5-4 with TRBJ1-2; perhaps TRBD1 as D (5 bases). CDR3 size: 15 residues. Germline CDR1 and CDR2: SGHNT and YYREEE (reference sequence).

The chain links TRBV2 to TRBJ1-6; TRBD1 might be the D (6 bases). V lost 6 bases, J lost 5 bases, and 14 bases lay in between. Germline V gene sequence: CDR1 SNHLY, CDR2 FYNNEI. The CDR3 has 15 residues. The CDR3 spells CASSVQGSDNSPLHF. The CDR3 nucleotides read TGTGCCAGCAGCGTTCAGGGGAGCGATAATTCACCCCTCCACTTT.

This chain links TRBV11-3 with TRBJ1-3; tentatively, D is TRBD1 (6 bases). V was cut by 0 bases and J by 5 bases, with 20 bases left in between. CDR3 length: 18 amino acids. CDR1 SGHNT and CDR2 YENEEA come from the germline V gene. The CDR3 DNA reads TGTGCCAGCAGCTTAGAGGACAGTAATATCACACCAAGAAACACCATATATTTT. Amino acids: CASSLEDSNITPRNTIYF.

V is TRBV5-5 and J is TRBJ2-5; 9 bases line up with TRBD1. This CDR3 has 14 residues. Trimming removed 4 bases from V and 2 bases from J; junction bases left unmatched: 3. Germline V gene lookup returns CDR1 SGHKS and CDR2 YYEKEE (reference sequence). CDR3 coding DNA: TGTGCCAGCAGCCAGGGACAGGGACAAGAGACCCAGTACTTC. The encoded protein is CASSQGQGQETQYF.

This clone has just one count. The chain combines TRBV10-3 with TRBJ1-2; 9 bases agree with TRBD1. Germline-derived CDR1 and CDR2 are ENHRY and SYGVKD. The CDR3 totals 15 residues. The V segment lost 4 bases and the J segment 2 bases; nucleotides outside the gene matches: 5. CDR3 amino acids: CAISAPGQGNYGYTF. The CDR3 DNA is TGTGCCATCAGTGCCCCCGGACAGGGGAACTATGGCTACACCTTC.

The chain is built from TRBV19 and TRBJ2-7; 9 positions match TRBD1. The CDR3 is 14 amino acids. J gave up 4 bases and V 5 bases, and 6 bases lay outside the gene matches. Germline V gives CDR1 LNHDA, CDR2 SQIVND (reference sequence). The CDR3: CASSAGTGSYEQYF. CDR3 DNA: TGTGCCAGTAGTGCCGGGACAGGGTCATACGAGCAGTACTTC.

The chain joins TRBV5-1 to TRBJ1-2, with TRBD1 identical over 9 bases. V lost 3 bases to trimming and J lost 2 bases; unmatched junction nucleotides: 5. The germline CDR1 and CDR2 sequences are SGHRS and YFSETQ. CDR3 length: 15 amino acids. The CDR3 spells CASSSAGTGNYGYTF. CDR3 in DNA: TGCGCCAGCAGCTCGGCCGGGACAGGGAACTATGGCTACACCTTC.

The chain couples TRBV30 to TRBJ1-2, with D unclear. This CDR3 comprises 13 residues. V dropped 3 bases and J dropped 2 bases, with 10 bases sitting between them. Germline V gives CDR1 GTSNPN, CDR2 SVGIG (reference sequence). CDR3 in DNA: TGTGCCTGGAGGGCATATACAAACTATGGCTACACCTTC. Protein: CAWRAYTNYGYTF.

The CDR3 here is CASSSGEGMNTEAFF. CDR3 in DNA: TGTGCCAGCAGCTCGGGGGAGGGAATGAACACTGAAGCTTTCTTT. The V call is TRBV7-9, the J call TRBJ1-1; a possible D gene is TRBD1 (5 bases). V was cut by 4 bases and J by 0 bases, with 12 bases left in between. CDR3 length equals 15 residues. Per the germline V gene, CDR1 is SEHNR and CDR2 is FQNEAQ (reference sequence).